These 22 T cell receptor beta chains were all obtained from the same sample, sequenced in a study of T cell clones after liver transplantation. Some clones are missing from TCRdb's copy, which holds only in-frame ones; the method was immunoSEQ multiplex PCR. The sample contains fewer than 80,000 clones, 80% to 90% of which appear only once. The specimen comprised CD4+ T cells from blood, sampled about 50 months after liver transplant. These receptors originate from a human patient who received a liver transplant. Some T cells may originate from the graft donor.

The chain recombines TRBV19 with TRBJ1-1; D gene ambiguous. V shed 2 bases and J shed 9 bases, with 7 bases lying between them. CDR3 length: 11 amino acids. Germline lookup yields CDR1 LNHDA and CDR2 SQIVND (reference sequence). CDR3 sequence: CASSIRDKAFF. In DNA form, the CDR3 reads TGTGCCAGTAGTATAAGAGATAAAGCTTTCTTT.

The rearrangement uses TRBV20-1 and TRBJ2-7, with TRBD2 identical over 7 bases. The CDR3 has 11 residues. The V segment lost 6 bases and the J segment 5 bases; nucleotides outside the gene matches: 4. CDR1 and CDR2 from the germline V gene are DFQATT and SNEGSKA (reference sequence). CDR3 in amino acids: CSAGDYHEQYF. For the CDR3, the DNA is TGCAGTGCGGGGGACTACCACGAGCAGTACTTC.

Note on this clone: It is unclear where the CDR3 begins or ends on the DNA, so no DNA is shown, and the CDR3 is as TCRdb lists it. The V gene is TRBV21-1, the J gene TRBJ1-3. TRBV21-1 represents a pseudogene. Both ends counted, the CDR3 spans 15 residues. The CDR3 loop is CASLYGVGVGNTIYF.

The CDR3 reads CASSLTRQARSYEQYF. The CDR3 DNA sequence: TGCGCCAGCAGCCTAACCAGACAGGCCCGCTCCTACGAGCAGTACTTC. The rearrangement uses TRBV5-1 and TRBJ2-5; D perhaps matches TRBD1 (6 bases). The end of the DNA fits TRBJ2-7 better, so the J call may be wrong. The CDR3 consists of 16 residues. The germline V gene has CDR1 SGHRS and CDR2 YFSETQ.

This clone was detected once. J is TRBJ2-7 and V is TRBV6-1, with a tentative D call TRBD2 (6 bases). CDR1 is MNHNS and CDR2 is SASEGT in the germline V gene. CDR3 size: 13 residues. The ends were cut back, 1 base at V and 9 bases at J, with 13 bases in the middle. The CDR3 nucleotides read TGTGCCAGCAGTGAAGATGGAGGGGCACTGCAGTACTTC. Translation gives CASSEDGGALQYF.

On this clone itself: The junction departs from the called germline gene at one end, perhaps through a read error. The chain uses TRBV12-5 and TRBJ2-2; 9 bases are a match to TRBD2. Germline-derived CDR1 and CDR2 are LGHNT and FRNRAP. The CDR3 covers 14 residues. CDR3 sequence: CPSGNSSNTGELFF. CDR3 bases: TGTCCTAGCGGGAATTCCTCGAACACCGGGGAGCTGTTTTTT.

The chain uses TRBV6-5 and TRBJ2-7, with D possibly TRBD1 on 6 matching bases. The V and J ends lost 7 bases and 2 bases respectively, with 15 bases between them. Germline-derived CDR1 and CDR2 are MNHEY and SVGAGI. This CDR3 is 14 amino acids long. The CDR3: CASTPGDTAYEQYF. In DNA form, the CDR3 reads TGTGCCAGCACTCCCGGGGACACAGCCTACGAGCAGTACTTC.

The chain combines TRBV5-1 with TRBJ2-5; the match to TRBD2 covers 15 bases. V was clipped by 4 bases and J by 5 bases; unmatched bases: 9. This CDR3 has 17 residues. The germline V gene has CDR1 SGHRS and CDR2 YFSETQ. This CDR3 is CASSQGLAGGISETQYF. In DNA form, the CDR3 reads TGCGCCAGCAGCCAAGGACTAGCGGGGGGGATCTCGGAGACCCAGTACTTC.

V usage is TRBV23-1 and J usage is TRBJ2-3; D gene ambiguous. TRBV23-1 is an open reading frame, and its role is uncertain. The CDR3 spans 14 residues. V shed 0 bases and J shed 1 base, with 5 bases lying between them. The CDR3 nucleotides are TGCGCCAGCAGTCAATCGAACGGCACAGATACGCAGTATTTT. Amino acids: CASSQSNGTDTQYF.

V is TRBV19 and J is TRBJ1-5, with a weak D call TRBD1 (5 bases). This CDR3 comprises 14 residues. V lost 7 bases, J lost 7 bases, and 17 bases lay in between. The germline V gene encodes CDR1 LNHDA and CDR2 SQIVND (reference sequence). The CDR3 sequence: CASTSAQGGQPQHF. Written as DNA, the CDR3 is TGTGCCAGTACCTCCGCCCAGGGTGGACAGCCCCAGCATTTT.

J is TRBJ2-1 and V is TRBV6-1; D possibly matches TRBD1 or TRBD2 (5 bases each). Per the germline V gene, CDR1 is MNHNS and CDR2 is SASEGT. CDR3 length: 14 amino acids. V was pared by 3 bases and J by 8 bases, with 14 bases between. CDR3 amino acids: CASSDPGRVDEQFF. DNA for the CDR3: TGTGCCAGCAGTGACCCGGGGCGGGTGGATGAGCAGTTCTTC.

This clone has a handful of counts. V usage is TRBV19 and J usage is TRBJ1-2, with D unclear. The CDR3 sequence is 13 residues long. The germline CDR1 and CDR2 sequences are LNHDA and SQIVND (reference sequence). Between the trimmed V and J ends, which lost 3 bases and 0 bases, there was a span of 5 bases. The CDR3 bases are TGTGCCAGTAGTATCGGGGCTAACTATGGCTACACCTTC. Protein product: CASSIGANYGYTF.

V gene TRBV15 combines with J gene TRBJ2-6, with D perhaps assigned TRBD1 or TRBD2 (5 bases each). The CDR3 loop spans 18 amino acids. V dropped 5 bases and J dropped 0 bases, with 17 bases sitting between them. From germline, CDR1 is LNHNV and CDR2 YYDKDF (reference sequence). The DNA for the CDR3 is TGTGCCACCAGCCCTCGCCAGGGACGTAGCTCTGGGGCCAACGTCCTGACTTTC. It encodes CATSPRQGRSSGANVLTF.

This chain connects TRBV20-1 to TRBJ2-3; D remains ambiguous. The length of the CDR3 is 10 residues. Per the germline V gene, CDR1 is DFQATT and CDR2 is SNEGSKA (reference sequence). CDR3 sequence: CSYFGDTQYF. The DNA for the CDR3 is TGCAGCTATTTCGGAGATACGCAGTATTTT.

This clone was picked up one time. The chain recombines TRBV6-6 with TRBJ1-3, with a possible D match to TRBD1 (5 bases). The germline CDR1 and CDR2 sequences are MNHNY and SVGAGI (reference sequence). The CDR3 has 14 amino acids. Trimming left V 2 bases short and J 4 bases short, with 9 bases between. The CDR3 reads CASSYEGRGNTIYF. The CDR3 bases are TGTGCCAGCAGTTACGAGGGACGAGGAAACACCATATATTTT.

This clone was observed a few times. The V and J genes are TRBV18 and TRBJ1-4; D remains ambiguous. V was pared by 4 bases and J by 7 bases, with 16 bases between. The CDR3 consists of 15 residues. Germline CDR1 reads KGHSH; CDR2 reads LQKENI. The CDR3 spells CASSRGPGVGEKLFF. CDR3 coding DNA: TGTGCCAGCTCACGAGGACCCGGAGTGGGTGAAAAACTGTTTTTT.

V and J are TRBV29-1 and TRBJ2-2; D is ambiguous. There are 15 residues in the CDR3. With 6 bases removed from V and 0 bases from J, the gap between germline ends came to 14 bases. The germline gives CDR1 SQVTM, CDR2 ANQGSEA. CDR3 sequence: CSVIRAATNTGELFF. CDR3 bases: TGCAGCGTAATTAGGGCAGCGACGAACACCGGGGAGCTGTTTTTT.

The V and J genes are TRBV6-1 and TRBJ1-5; D is uncertain. Germline CDR1 and CDR2: MNHNS and SASEGT. Trimming shortened V by 4 bases and J by 5 bases, and 9 bases separated the two germline ends. The length of the CDR3 is 13 residues. The CDR3 nucleotides are TGTGCCAGCAGTGTAGACGGGGATCAGCCCCAGCATTTT. As protein: CASSVDGDQPQHF.

This chain connects TRBV18 to TRBJ2-2; 8 nucleotides match TRBD1. V dropped 3 bases and J dropped 4; count of bases not matched to a gene: 4. The CDR3 has 15 amino acids. CDR1 KGHSH and CDR2 LQKENI come from the germline V gene. CDR3 region: CASSPGTGRTGELFF. The CDR3 nucleotides are TGTGCCAGCTCACCCGGGACAGGACGCACCGGGGAGCTGTTTTTT.

This clone has just one count. The V call is TRBV5-1, the J call TRBJ2-5; unclear D gene. Deletions cut 0 bases from V and 2 bases from J, with 8 bases between. The CDR3 extends over 14 amino acids. In germline, CDR1 is SGHRS, CDR2 YFSETQ. The CDR3 sequence: CASSLGRVQETQYF. In DNA form, the CDR3 reads TGCGCCAGCAGCTTGGGTCGGGTTCAAGAGACCCAGTACTTC.

This rearrangement joins TRBV7-2 to TRBJ1-3, with D unclear. The CDR3 is 13 amino acids. The germline gives CDR1 SGHTA, CDR2 FQGNSA. V lost 3 bases to trimming and J lost 3 bases, with 6 bases between them. In nucleotides, the CDR3 is TGTGCCAGCAGCTTTCAGGATGGAAACACCATATATTTT. Its translation: CASSFQDGNTIYF.

This clone was recorded once. The gene calls are TRBV7-3 and TRBJ1-1; D is unclear. With 0 bases removed from V and 0 bases from J, the gap between germline ends came to 2 bases. This CDR3 is built from 13 residues. Germline CDR1 and CDR2: SGHTA and FQGTGA. CDR3 nucleotide sequence: TGTGCCAGCAGCTTAACTCTGAACACTGAAGCTTTCTTT. Translation: CASSLTLNTEAFF.